A single sample gave rise to the 10 T cell receptor beta chains below, sequenced in a study of blood T cell repertoires in COVID-19. Assay used: immunoSEQ multiplex PCR; TCRdb lists only in-frame clones, some missing. The sample has about 160,000 clones, roughly nine tenths seen once. Specimen: peripheral blood. The receptors derive from a woman between 70 and 85 years old with acute or convalescent COVID-19.

The chain is built from TRBV14 and TRBJ2-5; D call uncertain. The CDR3 length is 18 residues. Germline V gives CDR1 SGHDN, CDR2 FVKESK. Trimming removed 1 base from V and 4 bases from J, with 22 bases in between. CDR3 sequence reads: CASSQGAEHTSPVETQYF. In nucleotides, the CDR3 is TGTGCCAGCAGCCAAGGGGCCGAACACACAAGCCCGGTAGAGACCCAGTACTTC.

This chain uses TRBV18 with TRBJ1-5; tentatively, D is TRBD1 (6 bases). The CDR3 covers 14 residues. Germline values: CDR1 KGHSH, CDR2 LQKENI. The V end lost 4 bases, the J end lost 7 bases, and 14 bases lay between the germline ends. The CDR3 DNA is TGTGCCAGCTCACGGACAGTCAGCGACCAGCCCCAGCATTTT. Translating gives CASSRTVSDQPQHF.

The rearrangement links TRBV28 to TRBJ1-4; 8 bases align to TRBD1. The germline CDR1 and CDR2 sequences are MDHEN and SYDVKM. The CDR3 covers 16 residues. The junction had 7 bases not matched to a gene; V was cut back by 3 bases and J by 4 bases. The CDR3 nucleotides read TGTGCCAGCAGTTTGCCCGGGGGACAGGATAATGAAAAACTGTTTTTT. It translates to CASSLPGGQDNEKLFF.

This clone came up a few times. V is TRBV7-2 and J is TRBJ1-5; D is unresolved. The CDR3 has 15 residues. Between the trimmed V and J ends, which lost 1 base and 1 base, there was a span of 8 bases. Germline V gives CDR1 SGHTA, CDR2 FQGNSA. DNA for the CDR3: TGTGCCAGCAGCTTAGTGGCGGAAAGCAATCAGCCCCAGCATTTT. Translation gives CASSLVAESNQPQHF.

The V and J genes are TRBV18 and TRBJ2-7, with D possibly being TRBD1 (5 bases). Trimming cost V 6 bases and J 7 bases, with 25 bases left between them. Germline V gene lookup returns CDR1 KGHSH and CDR2 LQKENI. This CDR3 spans 16 amino acids. The CDR3 reads CASSLGGAGVSIEQYF. CDR3 nucleotide sequence: TGTGCCAGCTCCCTCGGTGGGGCTGGAGTGTCTATTGAGCAGTACTTC.

This clone was detected a few times. The rearrangement uses TRBV5-8 and TRBJ1-1; D not resolved. V was trimmed by 3 bases and J by 1 base, leaving 13 bases between them. In germline, CDR1 is SGHTS, CDR2 YDEGEE. The CDR3 has 15 amino acids. The CDR3 loop is CASSYKGLGNTEAFF. The CDR3 region has the DNA TGTGCCAGCAGCTACAAAGGACTGGGGAACACTGAAGCTTTCTTT.

This chain joins TRBV25-1 and TRBJ2-1; perhaps TRBD1 as D (5 bases). The CDR3 runs 16 residues. Germline values: CDR1 MGHDK, CDR2 SYGVNS. Trimming cost V 2 bases and J 8 bases, with 19 bases left between them. CDR3 nucleotides: TGTGCCAGCAGTGAAGGACACTTGTCTATTCTCGATGAGCAGTTCTTC. Translated, it gives CASSEGHLSILDEQFF.

The J gene is TRBJ2-3, the V gene TRBV10-3; 14 nucleotides match TRBD2. The length of the CDR3 is 13 residues. With V trimmed by 9 bases and J by 4 bases, 0 bases remained unmatched. Germline V lookup: CDR1 ENHRY, CDR2 SYGVKD. DNA for the CDR3: TGTGCCATGGGACTAGCGGGAGCAGATACGCAGTATTTT. Translated, it gives CAMGLAGADTQYF.

This chain joins TRBV10-3 and TRBJ2-1; 8 bases line up with TRBD2. V dropped 2 bases and J dropped 8; count of bases not matched to a gene: 20. The CDR3 loop spans 19 amino acids. The germline gives CDR1 ENHRY, CDR2 SYGVKD. CDR3 sequence: CAISEGLWVRREAGDEQFF. For the CDR3, the DNA is TGTGCCATCAGTGAGGGGTTATGGGTTCGGCGGGAGGCGGGTGATGAGCAGTTCTTC.

This clone was recorded only once. CDR3 nucleotide sequence: TGCGCCAGCAGCCCCCTGGGGACAGGGGGCTTTGGTGAAAAACTGTTTTTT. This encodes CASSPLGTGGFGEKLFF. The V call is TRBV4-1, the J call TRBJ1-4, with 12 positions matching TRBD1. The germline CDR1 and CDR2 sequences are MGHRA and YSYEKL. This CDR3 is built from 17 residues. After removal of 4 bases from V and 7 bases from J, the junction contained 10 bases not matched to a gene.